This TCR beta chain comes out of a study of blood T cell repertoires in COVID-19. At the level of the study: Some COVID-19 samples were acute and others convalescent; all came from the United States, Italy and Spain.

The CDR3 length is 18 residues. Per germline, CDR1 KGHSH and CDR2 LQKENI. V was clipped by 3 bases and J by 0 bases; unmatched bases: 11. Original data processing: Quantification of nucleated cells was approximated via reference gene primer amplification. Sequencing was performed with immunoSEQ multiplex PCR; in TCRdb, only in-frame clones are kept and a portion is missing. That table furnishes V, J and clone size, whereas the DNA furnished D and trimming. The repertoire includes roughly 56,000 clones, around four fifths of them detected once, and 5.3% sits in the top ten. This receptor was taken from a man in his 70s with acute or convalescent COVID-19. Sequenced input: peripheral blood. This rearrangement joins TRBV18 to TRBJ1-1; 9 bases are a match to TRBD1. The CDR3 here is CASSPLGQGPGLNTEAFF. The CDR3 nucleotides read TGTGCCAGCTCACCCCTCGGACAGGGGCCCGGCTTGAACACTGAAGCTTTCTTT. The whole variable domain, filled in from reference TRBV18 and TRBJ1-1, reads NAGVMQNPRHLVRRRGQEARLRCSPMKGHSHVYWYRQLPEEGLKFMVYLQKENIIDESGMPKERFSAEFPKEGPSILRIQQVVRGDSAAYFCASSPLGQGPGLNTEAFFGQGTRLTVV.